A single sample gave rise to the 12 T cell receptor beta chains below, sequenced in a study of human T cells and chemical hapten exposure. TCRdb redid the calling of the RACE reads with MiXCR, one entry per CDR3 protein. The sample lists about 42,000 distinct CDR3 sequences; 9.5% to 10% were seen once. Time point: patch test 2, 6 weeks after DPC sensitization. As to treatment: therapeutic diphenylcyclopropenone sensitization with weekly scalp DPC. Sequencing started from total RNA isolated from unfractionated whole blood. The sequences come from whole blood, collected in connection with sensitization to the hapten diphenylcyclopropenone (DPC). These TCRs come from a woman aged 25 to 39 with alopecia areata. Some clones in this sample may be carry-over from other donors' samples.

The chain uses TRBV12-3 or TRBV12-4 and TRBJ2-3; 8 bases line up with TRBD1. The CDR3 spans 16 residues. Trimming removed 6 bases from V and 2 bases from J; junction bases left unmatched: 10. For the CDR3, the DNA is TGTGCCAGCAGGGGGATTCAGGGGGCGCCCACAGATACGCAGTATTTT. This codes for CASRGIQGAPTDTQYF.

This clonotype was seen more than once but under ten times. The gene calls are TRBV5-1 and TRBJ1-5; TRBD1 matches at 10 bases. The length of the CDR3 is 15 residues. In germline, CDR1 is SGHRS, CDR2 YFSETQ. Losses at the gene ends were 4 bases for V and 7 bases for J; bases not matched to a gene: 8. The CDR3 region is CASSQGTGEGQPQHF. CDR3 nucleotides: TGCGCCAGCAGCCAGGGGACAGGGGAGGGACAGCCCCAGCATTTT.

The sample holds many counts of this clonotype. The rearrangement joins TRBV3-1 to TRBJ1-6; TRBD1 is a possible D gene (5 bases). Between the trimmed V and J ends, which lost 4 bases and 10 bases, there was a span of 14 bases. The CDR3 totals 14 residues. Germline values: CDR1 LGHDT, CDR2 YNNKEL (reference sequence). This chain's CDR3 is CASSRRRGDSPLHF. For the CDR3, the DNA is TGTGCCAGCAGCCGCCGGCGGGGGGACTCACCCCTCCACTTT. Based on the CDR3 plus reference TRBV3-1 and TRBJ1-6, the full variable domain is DTAVSQTPKYLVTQMGNDKSIKCEQNLGHDTMYWYKQDSKKFLKIMFSYNNKELIINETVPNRFSPKSPDKAHLNLHINSLELGDSAVYFCASSRRRGDSPLHFGNGTRLTVT.

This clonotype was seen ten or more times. CDR3 nucleotides: TGTGCCAGCAGCTTAGTTGTGCAGTACTTC. Translated, it gives CASSLVVQYF. The chain couples TRBV7-2 to TRBJ2-7; D gene ambiguous. Germline V CDR1 and CDR2: SGHTA, FQGNSA. Trimming left V 1 base short and J 9 bases short, with 4 bases between. This CDR3 contains 10 residues.

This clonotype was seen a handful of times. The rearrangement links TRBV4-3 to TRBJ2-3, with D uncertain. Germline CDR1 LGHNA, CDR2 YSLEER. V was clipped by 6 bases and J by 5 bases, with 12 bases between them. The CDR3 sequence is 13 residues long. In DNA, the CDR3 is TGCGCCAGCAGGGAGTCGGCAGGAGATACGCAGTATTTT. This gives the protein CASRESAGDTQYF.

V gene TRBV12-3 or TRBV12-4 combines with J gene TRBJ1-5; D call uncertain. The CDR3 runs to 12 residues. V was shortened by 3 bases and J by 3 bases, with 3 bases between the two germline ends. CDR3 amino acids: CASSFFNQPQHF. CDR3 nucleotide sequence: TGTGCCAGCAGTTTTTTCAATCAGCCCCAGCATTTT.

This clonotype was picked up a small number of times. This chain's CDR3 is CASTLGAGIEETQYF. CDR3 DNA sequence: TGTGCCAGCACCCTAGGGGCCGGGATTGAAGAGACCCAGTACTTC. V gene TRBV11-2 combines with J gene TRBJ2-5, with D perhaps being TRBD1 or TRBD2 (5 bases each). This CDR3 comprises 15 residues. V lost 7 bases, J lost 3 bases, and 18 bases lay in between. The germline CDR1 and CDR2 sequences are SGHAT and FQNNGV.

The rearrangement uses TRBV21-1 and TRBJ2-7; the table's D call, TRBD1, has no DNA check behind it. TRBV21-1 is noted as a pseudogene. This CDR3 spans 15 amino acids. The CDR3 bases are TGTGCCAGCAGCTCCCCGAGTGGGACAGGGGCTGAGCAGTACTTC. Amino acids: CASSSPSGTGAEQYF.

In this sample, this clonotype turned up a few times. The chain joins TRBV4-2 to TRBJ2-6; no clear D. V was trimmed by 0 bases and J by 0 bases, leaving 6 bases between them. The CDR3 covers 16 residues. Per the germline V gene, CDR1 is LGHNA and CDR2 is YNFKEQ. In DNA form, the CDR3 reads TGTGCCAGCAGCCAAGACCGGTTCTCTGGGGCCAACGTCCTGACTTTC. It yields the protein CASSQDRFSGANVLTF.

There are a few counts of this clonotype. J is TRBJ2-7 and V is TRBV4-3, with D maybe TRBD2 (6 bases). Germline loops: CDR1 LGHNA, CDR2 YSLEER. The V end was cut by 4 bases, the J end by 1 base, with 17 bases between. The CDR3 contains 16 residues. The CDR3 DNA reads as TGCGCCAGCAGCCCCGGGGGACGGATTCGGTCCTACGAGCAGTACTTC. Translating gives CASSPGGRIRSYEQYF.

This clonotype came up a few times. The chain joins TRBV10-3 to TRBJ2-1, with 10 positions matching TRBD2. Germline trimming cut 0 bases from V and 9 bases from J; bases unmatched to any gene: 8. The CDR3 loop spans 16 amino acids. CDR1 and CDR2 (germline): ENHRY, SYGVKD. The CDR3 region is CAISESPAGGQGEQFF. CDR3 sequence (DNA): TGTGCCATCAGTGAGTCCCCAGCGGGGGGGCAGGGTGAGCAGTTCTTC.

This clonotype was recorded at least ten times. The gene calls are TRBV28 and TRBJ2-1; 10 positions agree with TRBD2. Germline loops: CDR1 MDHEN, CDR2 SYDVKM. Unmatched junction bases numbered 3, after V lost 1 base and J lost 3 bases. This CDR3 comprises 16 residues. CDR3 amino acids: CASSLLPSGSYNEQFF. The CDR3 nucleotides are TGTGCCAGCAGTTTATTACCTAGCGGGAGCTACAATGAGCAGTTCTTC.